This TCR beta chain is drawn from a study of T cell repertoires in cytomegalovirus infection. At the level of the study: Public TCR beta signature analysis indicated the presence of both CMV infection and matching HLA type. Study-wide results and limits: The study found HLA-C-restricted CMV-specific TCR beta clonotypes dominating the ex vivo response. Cumulative frequency (of public TCR beta family members) identified carriers of CMV plus the relevant HLA.

CDR1 and CDR2 (germline): SGHTA, FQGNSA. The CDR3 totals 13 residues. To note about this clonotype: The antigen is not known. A read error may account for a junction end that differs from germline.

TCRdb ran MiXCR on the reads and lists one entry per CDR3 protein. The sample has hundreds of thousands of distinct CDR3 sequences, roughly a quarter seen once. This TCR was sampled from a human donor in good health (CMV status not recorded). Some clones in this sample may be carry-over from other donors' samples. The genes are TRBV7-2 and TRBJ1-2; 7 bases are a match to TRBD1. Sample: CD8+ T cells from PBMCs. CDR3 sequence: CASNLTGTDGYTF. Here the CDR3 DNA reads TGTGCCAGCAACTTAACAGGGACAGATGGCTACACCTTC.